The rows below give T cell receptor beta chains drawn from one sample of a study of spatial heterogeneity in lung cancer. Using its own MiXCR run on the 5' RACE reads, TCRdb lists one record per CDR3 protein. This table holds 20,000 to 25,000 distinct CDR3 sequences, less than 20% found once. The source material was lung tumor tissue, sampled at surgery. The receptors here all came from a female donor with early-stage non-small cell lung cancer. Both conserved end residues are part of each CDR3. Fields, in order: D gene, clone size, J gene, V gene, CDR3 DNA, CDR3 protein. D genes are given only for firm matches. Clone size, where shown, is once, few, many, or a class for clones that have expanded.

NA,many,TRBJ2-1,TRBV6-6,TGTGCCAGCAGTTCTCAGTACAATGAGCAGTTCTTC,CASSSQYNEQFF
NA,few,TRBJ2-3,TRBV25-1,TGTGCCAGCAGTGGAAGTTTTCGCACAGATACGCAGTATTTT,CASSGSFRTDTQYF
TRBD2,many,TRBJ2-3,TRBV2,TGTGCCAGCAGTGACCTGGGACTAGCGGGGGGGCCTAGCACAGATACGCAGTATTTT,CASSDLGLAGGPSTDTQYF
TRBD1,many,TRBJ2-5,TRBV4-2,TGTGCCAGCAGCCAAGATACAGGGGGCGCATCCGAGACCCAGTACTTC,CASSQDTGGASETQYF
TRBD1,few,TRBJ2-6,TRBV12-3/TRBV12-4,TGTGCCAGCAGATTATCACAGGGGGGTGCTGGGGCCAACGTCCTGACTTTC,CASRLSQGGAGANVLTF
NA,NA,TRBJ2-3,TRBV28,TGTGCCAGCAGTTTACCCTCTTGGGGGGCTAGCACAGATACGCAGTATTTT,CASSLPSWGASTDTQYF
NA,NA,TRBJ2-1,TRBV29-1,TGCAGCCATTTCATTTCTAGTTCTGAGCAGTTCTTC,CSHFISSSEQFF
NA,few,TRBJ2-1,TRBV29-1,TGCAGCGTTGACAAGGGGGTTAACAATGAGCAGTTCTTC,CSVDKGVNNEQFF
NA,many,TRBJ2-3,TRBV3-1,TGTGCCAGCAGCCAACGAGCAGATACGCAGTATTTT,CASSQRADTQYF
NA,few,TRBJ2-1,TRBV6-6,TGTGCCAGCAGTTACAGGCCGCCAGACTCCTACAATGAGCAGTTCTTC,CASSYRPPDSYNEQFF
NA,NA,TRBJ2-7,TRBV19,TGTGCCAGTAGTACAACGGGGGCCTACGAGCAGTACTTC,CASSTTGAYEQYF
NA,many,TRBJ2-3,TRBV5-1,TGCGCCAGCAGCTTAAGTGAGGGAGCAGATACGCAGTATTTT,CASSLSEGADTQYF
TRBD2,few,TRBJ2-1,TRBV7-2,TGTGCCAGCAGGCCTGGACTAGCGGGACTTAAGGAGCAGTTCTTC,CASRPGLAGLKEQFF
TRBD1,many,TRBJ2-3,TRBV29-1,TGCAGCGTTGTAGTAACAGGGGTCCCCACAGATACGCAGTATTTT,CSVVVTGVPTDTQYF
NA,many,TRBJ2-7,TRBV6-5,TGTGCCAGCAGCCCCCCAGGGGTCTACGAGCAGTACTTC,CASSPPGVYEQYF
TRBD1,many,TRBJ2-7,TRBV2,TGTGCCAGCAGATCCCCGGGACAGGGCTACGAGCAGTACTTC,CASRSPGQGYEQYF
NA,many,TRBJ2-7,TRBV5-1,TGCGCCAGCAGCTTGGACGGGTACCACGAGCAGTACTTC,CASSLDGYHEQYF
NA,many,TRBJ2-7,TRBV7-2,TGTGCCAGCAGCCACGGACCGTCGAGCGAGCAGTACTTC,CASSHGPSSEQYF
TRBD2,medium-sized,TRBJ2-3,TRBV5-4,TGTGCCAGCAGCTTGGCCCCTCTAGCGGGGCGTAGCACAGATACGCAGTATTTT,CASSLAPLAGRSTDTQYF
NA,many,TRBJ1-6,TRBV6-1,TGTGCCGCCAAAGGGCAGCATAATTCACCCCTCCACTTT,CAAKGQHNSPLHF
NA,few,TRBJ2-3,TRBV12-3/TRBV12-4,TGTGCCAGCACCACAGGGAGTTGGGCAGATACGCAGTATTTT,CASTTGSWADTQYF
TRBD2,many,TRBJ2-3,TRBV7-2,TGTGCCAGCAGCTTAAAAGCGGGGGGGCCCTGGTATACGCAGTATTTT,CASSLKAGGPWYTQYF
NA,many,TRBJ2-1,TRBV29-1,TGCAGCGGCCACCTACTAGGTAATGAGCAGTTCTTC,CSGHLLGNEQFF
NA,medium-sized,TRBJ2-1,TRBV3-1,TGTGCCAGCAGCCAAGATTCCCCACACCCCAATGAGCAGTTCTTC,CASSQDSPHPNEQFF
NA,once,TRBJ2-3,TRBV5-1,TGCGCCAGCAGCCTGCGAGAGGATGGAGGCACAGATACGCAGTATTTT,CASSLREDGGTDTQYF
NA,NA,TRBJ2-3,TRBV13,TGTGCCACCCGTGGGACCTCACCCAGGGATACGCAGTATTTT,CATRGTSPRDTQYF
TRBD1,many,TRBJ2-2,TRBV5-1,TGCGCCAGCAGCTTGTTTGATCAAGGGGGCAAGGTCACCGGGGAGCTGTTTTTT,CASSLFDQGGKVTGELFF
NA,few,TRBJ2-3,TRBV25-1,TGTGCCAGCACAGGGACAGATACGCAGTATTTT,CASTGTDTQYF
NA,many,TRBJ2-6,TRBV9,TGTGCCAGCAGCCCCCACGGACAGGCGGGAGCCAACGTCCTGACTTTC,CASSPHGQAGANVLTF